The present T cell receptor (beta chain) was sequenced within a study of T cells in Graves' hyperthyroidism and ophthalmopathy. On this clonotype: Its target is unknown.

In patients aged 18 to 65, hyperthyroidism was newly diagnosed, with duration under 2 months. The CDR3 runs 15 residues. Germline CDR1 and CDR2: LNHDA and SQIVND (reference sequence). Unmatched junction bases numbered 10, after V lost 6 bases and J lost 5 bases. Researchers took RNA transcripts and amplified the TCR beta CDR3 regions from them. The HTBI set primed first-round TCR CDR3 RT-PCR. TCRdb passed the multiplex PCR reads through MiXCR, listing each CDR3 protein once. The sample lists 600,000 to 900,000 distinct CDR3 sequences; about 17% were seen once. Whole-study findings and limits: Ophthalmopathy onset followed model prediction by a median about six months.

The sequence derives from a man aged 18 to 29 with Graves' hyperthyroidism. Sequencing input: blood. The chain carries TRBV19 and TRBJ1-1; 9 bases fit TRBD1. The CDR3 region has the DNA TGTGCCAGTAGCCCAGGGACAGGGATTCGGACTGAAGCTTTCTTT. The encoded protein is CASSPGTGIRTEAFF.